What follows are 32 T cell receptor beta chains derived from one specimen sequenced in a study of blood T cell repertoires in COVID-19. Generated by immunoSEQ multiplex PCR, the TCRdb table keeps only in-frame clones and is missing some. This table holds 250,000 to 300,000 clones, 65% to 90% found once. Sequencing input: peripheral blood. Receptor source: a woman aged 55-70 years with active or convalescent COVID-19.

The J gene is TRBJ2-1, the V gene TRBV3-1 (or the pseudogene TRBV3-2); TRBD2 aligns across 14 bases. Germline CDR1 reads LGHDT; CDR2 reads YNNKEL (reference sequence). The CDR3 sequence is 18 residues long. V shed 1 base and J 4 bases; nucleotides not matched to a gene: 6. The CDR3 sequence is CASSQGGLAGGIYNEQFF. In DNA, the CDR3 is TGTGCCAGCAGCCAAGGCGGACTAGCGGGGGGCATTTACAATGAGCAGTTCTTC.

The V gene is TRBV6-5, the J gene TRBJ1-5, with D possibly being TRBD1 (5 bases). Trimming stripped 7 bases from V and 3 bases from J, with 13 bases between. From germline, CDR1 is MNHEY and CDR2 SVGAGI. The CDR3 is made up of 14 amino acids. CDR3 amino acids: CASNGDSLNQPQHF. The DNA for the CDR3 is TGTGCCAGCAACGGAGACAGCCTCAATCAGCCCCAGCATTTT.

The V gene is TRBV27, the J gene TRBJ2-4; maybe TRBD1 (5 bases). The germline CDR1 and CDR2 sequences are MNHEY and SMNVEV (reference sequence). This CDR3 spans 14 amino acids. V lost 9 bases, J lost 1 base, and 13 bases lay in between. The DNA for the CDR3 is TGTGCCAGTTCAGGGTATTATGCCAAAAACATTCAGTACTTC. Translating gives CASSGYYAKNIQYF.

The V gene is TRBV25-1, the J gene TRBJ2-3, with D possibly matching TRBD2 (5 bases). The V end was cut by 2 bases, the J end by 2 bases, with 14 bases between. CDR3 size: 16 residues. Germline V CDR1 and CDR2: MGHDK, SYGVNS. The CDR3 region is CASSETPGYFTDTQYF. For the CDR3, the DNA is TGTGCCAGCAGTGAAACGCCGGGATATTTCACAGATACGCAGTATTTT.

J is TRBJ2-3 and V is TRBV6-1; the match to TRBD2 covers 13 bases. The CDR3 runs 16 residues. The V segment lost 4 bases and the J segment 5 bases; nucleotides outside the gene matches: 6. Germline values: CDR1 MNHNS, CDR2 SASEGT. The CDR3 spells CASSGLRLAGGDTQYF. The DNA of the CDR3 is TGTGCCAGCAGTGGACTAAGACTAGCGGGGGGAGATACGCAGTATTTT.

The chain couples TRBV19 to TRBJ2-7, with D maybe TRBD1 (6 bases). CDR3 length: 15 residues. V shed 2 bases and J shed 2 bases, with 13 bases lying between them. From germline, CDR1 is LNHDA and CDR2 SQIVND (reference sequence). The chain's CDR3 is CASSIRLDRTYEQYF. CDR3 nucleotide sequence: TGTGCCAGTAGTATAAGACTGGACAGAACCTACGAGCAGTACTTC.

Regarding this clone: One junction end disagrees with the germline gene, perhaps due to a read error. The V gene is TRBV12-5, the J gene TRBJ1-1; D not resolved. From germline, CDR1 is LGHNT and CDR2 FRNRAP. CDR3 length: 12 amino acids. The CDR3 loop reads CASGLENSEAFF. Written as DNA, the CDR3 is TGTGCTAGTGGTTTGGAAAACAGTGAAGCTTTCTTT.

J is TRBJ2-7 and V is TRBV9, with 8 bases lining up with TRBD1. The junction had 5 bases not matched to a gene; V was cut back by 3 bases and J by 3 bases. Per germline, CDR1 SGDLS and CDR2 YYNGEE. The CDR3 is 14 residues long. The CDR3 sequence is CASSADRENYEQYF. The CDR3 nucleotides read TGTGCCAGCAGCGCGGACAGGGAAAACTACGAGCAGTACTTC.

The CDR3: CASSFQRDTQYF. CDR3 DNA: TGTGCCAGCAGCTTTCAGAGGGATACGCAGTATTTT. The chain has TRBV11-2 and TRBJ2-3; D is ambiguous. The CDR3 totals 12 residues. From germline, CDR1 is SGHAT and CDR2 FQNNGV. The V gene lost 3 bases and the J gene lost 6 bases, with 7 bases spanning the gap. Together with reference TRBV11-2 and TRBJ2-3, the CDR3 gives the full variable domain: EAGVAQSPRYKIIEKRQSVAFWCNPISGHATLYWYQQILGQGPKLLIQFQNNGVVDDSQLPKDRFSAERLKGVDSTLKIQPAKLEDSAVYLCASSFQRDTQYFGPGTRLTVL.

Concerning this clone itself: Compared with germline, one end of the junction differs, possibly owing to a read error. The genes are TRBV20-1 and TRBJ2-5, with TRBD1 matching 10 bases. The CDR3 is 10 residues long. From germline, CDR1 is DFQATT and CDR2 SNEGSKA (reference sequence). As DNA, the CDR3 is TGCAGTGCCGCACCGGGACAGGGGAACTTC. It yields the protein CSAAPGQGNF.

This sequence joins TRBV4-2 and TRBJ1-2, with a possible D match to TRBD1 (5 bases). Germline V lookup: CDR1 LGHNA, CDR2 YNFKEQ. The CDR3 sequence is 14 residues long. V shed 0 bases and J shed 6 bases, with 11 bases lying between them. As DNA, the CDR3 is TGTGCCAGCAGCCAAGATCAGGGCCGGGATGGCTACACCTTC. Translating gives CASSQDQGRDGYTF.

This chain uses TRBV6-1 with TRBJ2-1, with TRBD2 identical over 8 bases. Germline CDR1 is MNHNS and CDR2 is SASEGT. V was clipped by 1 base and J by 4 bases; unmatched bases: 9. This CDR3 comprises 17 residues. The CDR3 loop is CASSEEARGGEYNEQFF. The CDR3 DNA is TGTGCCAGCAGTGAAGAGGCCCGGGGGGGGGAGTACAATGAGCAGTTCTTC.

This sequence joins TRBV12-3 or TRBV12-4 and TRBJ1-2; the match to TRBD1 covers 7 bases. V dropped 3 bases and J dropped 8; count of bases not matched to a gene: 3. The CDR3 spans 12 residues. CDR3 loop: CASSFLDRGYTF. The CDR3 DNA reads as TGTGCCAGCAGTTTTTTGGACAGGGGCTACACCTTC.

This clone was seen only a few times. The CDR3 region is CASAAALNTEAFF. For the CDR3, the DNA is TGTGCCAGTGCCGCGGCATTGAACACTGAAGCTTTCTTT. V and J are TRBV19 and TRBJ1-1, with D uncertain. Germline V gives CDR1 LNHDA, CDR2 SQIVND (reference sequence). There are 13 residues in the CDR3. V dropped 8 bases and J dropped 0 bases, with 10 bases sitting between them.

This rearrangement joins TRBV25-1 to TRBJ1-2; D may be TRBD1 (5 bases). CDR1 is MGHDK, CDR2 SYGVNS, per germline. The CDR3 loop spans 13 amino acids. The V end lost 6 bases, the J end lost 6 bases, and 14 bases lay between the germline ends. The CDR3, as DNA: TGTGCCAGCAGCCCTCCAGGGCTGGATGGCTACACCTTC. Amino acid sequence: CASSPPGLDGYTF.

V usage is TRBV27 and J usage is TRBJ1-4; the D gene is possibly TRBD1 (6 bases). The CDR3 is 16 residues long. Germline V gene lookup returns CDR1 MNHEY and CDR2 SMNVEV (reference sequence). V lost 5 bases to trimming and J lost 8 bases, with 21 bases between them. In DNA, the CDR3 is TGTGCCAGCAGTCCAACCCCAGGGAAGGGGGAGGAAAAACTGTTTTTT. It translates to CASSPTPGKGEEKLFF.

This clone appeared once. The rearrangement links TRBV6-6 to TRBJ1-6; 10 nucleotides align to TRBD1. This CDR3 has 15 residues. Looked up from germline, CDR1 is MNHNY and CDR2 is SVGAGI (reference sequence). J was trimmed by 8 bases and V by 2 bases; bases with no gene match: 3. CDR3 amino acids: CASSYPGTGDSPLHF. DNA for the CDR3: TGTGCCAGCAGTTACCCTGGGACAGGGGATTCACCCCTCCACTTT.

This rearrangement joins TRBV7-2 to TRBJ2-7; 9 nucleotides line up with TRBD1. V gave up 5 bases and J gave up 4 bases; unmatched junction bases: 12. CDR3 size: 16 residues. The germline V gene encodes CDR1 SGHTA and CDR2 FQGNSA. This chain's CDR3 is CASSPDRGIRVYEQYF. CDR3 coding DNA: TGTGCCAGCAGCCCCGACAGGGGGATTCGAGTATACGAGCAGTACTTC.

The chain is built from TRBV7-9 and TRBJ2-2, with 9 bases that match TRBD1. The CDR3 has 15 amino acids. CDR1 and CDR2 from the germline V gene are SEHNR and FQNEAQ (reference sequence). V shed 1 base and J 4 bases; nucleotides not matched to a gene: 1. CDR3 DNA: TGTGCCAGCAGCTTAGGACAGGGGGGCACCGGGGAGCTGTTTTTT. Protein product: CASSLGQGGTGELFF.

This chain connects TRBV3-1 (or the pseudogene TRBV3-2) to TRBJ2-3, with D unclear. There are 16 residues in the CDR3. Germline V gene data show CDR1 as LGHDT and CDR2 as YNNKEL (reference sequence). V was pared by 0 bases and J by 0 bases, with 10 bases between. The CDR3 spells CASSQDGTTSTDTQYF. CDR3 bases: TGTGCCAGCAGCCAAGATGGAACGACTAGCACAGATACGCAGTATTTT.

V is TRBV6-1 and J is TRBJ2-1; 8 bases agree with TRBD2. The V gene's germline CDR1 is MNHNS and CDR2 SASEGT. V dropped 1 base and J dropped 4; count of bases not matched to a gene: 6. The CDR3 contains 16 residues. This CDR3 reads CASSEVLAGSYNEQFF. As DNA, the CDR3 is TGTGCCAGCAGTGAAGTATTAGCGGGGTCTTACAATGAGCAGTTCTTC.

V and J are TRBV6-2 or TRBV6-3 and TRBJ1-2, with 8 bases lining up with TRBD1. After removal of 2 bases from V and 0 bases from J, the junction contained 5 bases not matched to a gene. CDR3 length: 16 residues. Germline loops: CDR1 MNHEY, CDR2 SVGEGT. This CDR3 is CASSYQGAGANYGYTF. The DNA of the CDR3 is TGTGCCAGCAGTTACCAGGGGGCGGGAGCTAACTATGGCTACACCTTC.

Only one count was recorded for this clone. This chain links TRBV9 with TRBJ2-7; perhaps TRBD1 as D (6 bases). CDR3 length: 14 amino acids. Per germline, CDR1 SGDLS and CDR2 YYNGEE. Trimming removed 1 base from V and 1 base from J, with 9 bases in between. CDR3 in amino acids: CASSVRDTSYEQYF. CDR3 DNA: TGTGCCAGCAGCGTAAGGGACACATCCTACGAGCAGTACTTC. Looking up the rest from reference TRBV9 and TRBJ2-7 gives the full variable domain: DSGVTQTPKHLITATGQRVTLRCSPRSGDLSVYWYQQSLDQGLQFLIQYYNGEERAKGNILERFSAQQFPDLHSELNLSSLELGDSALYFCASSVRDTSYEQYFGPGTRLTVT.

In its sample, this clone was seen a few times. J is TRBJ1-2 and V is TRBV24-1, with a tentative D call TRBD1 (5 bases). CDR3 size: 13 residues. With 3 bases removed from V and 6 bases from J, the gap between germline ends came to 10 bases. Germline assignment: CDR1 KGHDR and CDR2 SFDVKD. The DNA for the CDR3 is TGTGCCACCAGTGATAGGCCGGGGGATGGCTACACCTTC. Amino acid sequence: CATSDRPGDGYTF.

The rearrangement joins TRBV7-3 to TRBJ2-5; possibly TRBD1 for D (6 bases). Germline lookup yields CDR1 SGHTA and CDR2 FQGTGA. The CDR3 has 15 residues. V shed 2 bases and J shed 5 bases, with 15 bases lying between them. The CDR3 sequence is CASSLSVSGVETQYF. CDR3 bases: TGTGCCAGCAGCTTATCGGTATCAGGGGTGGAGACCCAGTACTTC.

The chain uses TRBV3-1 (or the pseudogene TRBV3-2) and TRBJ2-5; maybe TRBD1 (7 bases). The CDR3 has 17 amino acids. Trimming took 4 bases from V and 5 from J, leaving 23 bases between them. The germline gives CDR1 LGHDT, CDR2 YNNKEL (reference sequence). CDR3 protein: CASSPRGGGGFAETQYF. CDR3 sequence (DNA): TGTGCCAGCAGCCCCAGGGGAGGAGGGGGCTTTGCGGAGACCCAGTACTTC.

This clone was detected only once. The rearrangement links TRBV10-2 to TRBJ2-7; TRBD2 agrees at 7 bases. Germline loops: CDR1 WSHSY, CDR2 SAAADI. This CDR3 is built from 14 residues. V trimming: 8 bases; J trimming: 2 bases; junction bases outside the gene matches: 9. The CDR3 DNA sequence: TGCGCCAGCGGGGTGCGGGCGGGGGCCTACGAGCAGTACTTC. Translation: CASGVRAGAYEQYF.

This chain joins TRBV3-1 (or the pseudogene TRBV3-2) and TRBJ2-5, with D possibly being TRBD2 (5 bases). The CDR3 spans 15 residues. Trimming cost V 0 bases and J 0 bases, with 8 bases left between them. Germline CDR1 is LGHDT and CDR2 is YNNKEL (reference sequence). The CDR3 DNA is TGTGCCAGCAGCCAAGACATAGCGAACCAAGAGACCCAGTACTTC. It encodes CASSQDIANQETQYF.

This clone was counted only a few times. This chain connects TRBV19 to TRBJ1-1; D might be TRBD1 (5 bases). CDR3 size: 17 residues. Looked up from germline, CDR1 is LNHDA and CDR2 is SQIVND (reference sequence). The V end was cut by 2 bases, the J end by 0 bases, with 16 bases between. CDR3 amino acids: CASSIRGGGRMNTEAFF. The DNA for the CDR3 is TGTGCCAGTAGTATAAGGGGCGGGGGAAGGATGAACACTGAAGCTTTCTTT.

Comment on this clone: Other DNA sequences in this sample translate to the same CDR3. The V gene is TRBV7-9, the J gene TRBJ1-5; D is possibly TRBD1 (5 bases). This CDR3 has 15 amino acids. Germline V gives CDR1 SEHNR, CDR2 FQNEAQ (reference sequence). Trimming stripped 0 bases from V and 2 bases from J, with 8 bases between. This CDR3 reads CASSLAGVGNQPQHF. In DNA, the CDR3 is TGTGCCAGCAGCTTAGCAGGGGTAGGCAATCAGCCCCAGCATTTT. The entire variable domain, with the rest obtained from reference TRBV7-9 and TRBJ1-5, is as follows: DTGVSQNPRHKITKRGQNVTFRCDPISEHNRLYWYRQTLGQGPEFLTYFQNEAQLEKSRLLSDRFSAERPKGSFSTLEIQRTEQGDSAMYLCASSLAGVGNQPQHFGDGTRLSIL.

This clone was seen once. The rearrangement joins TRBV3-1 (or the pseudogene TRBV3-2) to TRBJ2-5, with 9 bases that match TRBD2. The CDR3 runs to 15 residues. The trim removed 0 bases at V and 9 bases at J, leaving 8 bases unmatched. In germline, CDR1 is LGHDT, CDR2 YNNKEL (reference sequence). This chain's CDR3 is CASSQDRASGVAQYF. For the CDR3, the DNA is TGTGCCAGCAGCCAAGATCGCGCTAGCGGGGTGGCCCAGTACTTC.

The CDR3 here is CASSPRGASGDTQYF. CDR3 sequence (DNA): TGTGCCAGCAGCCCCCGCGGCGCCTCCGGAGATACGCAGTATTTT. V gene TRBV9 combines with J gene TRBJ2-3, with D hard to call. This CDR3 spans 15 amino acids. The V gene lost 4 bases and the J gene lost 5 bases, with 17 bases spanning the gap. Germline loops: CDR1 SGDLS, CDR2 YYNGEE.